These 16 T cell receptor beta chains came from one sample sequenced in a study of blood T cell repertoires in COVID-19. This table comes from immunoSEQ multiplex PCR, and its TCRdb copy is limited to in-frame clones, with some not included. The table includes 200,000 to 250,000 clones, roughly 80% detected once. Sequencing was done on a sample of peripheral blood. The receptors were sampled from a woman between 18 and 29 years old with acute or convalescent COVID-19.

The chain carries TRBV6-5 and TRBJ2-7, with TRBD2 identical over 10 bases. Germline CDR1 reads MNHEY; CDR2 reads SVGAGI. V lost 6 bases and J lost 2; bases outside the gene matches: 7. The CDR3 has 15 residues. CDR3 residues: CASRMTSGSTYEQYF. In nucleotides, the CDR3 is TGTGCCAGCAGAATGACTAGCGGGTCCACCTACGAGCAGTACTTC.

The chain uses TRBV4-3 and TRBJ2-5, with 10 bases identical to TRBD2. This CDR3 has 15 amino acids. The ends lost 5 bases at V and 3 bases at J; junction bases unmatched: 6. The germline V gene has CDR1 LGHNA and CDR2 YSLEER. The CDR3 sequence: CASSRTSGAEETQYF. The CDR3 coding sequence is TGCGCCAGCAGCAGGACTAGCGGAGCGGAAGAGACCCAGTACTTC.

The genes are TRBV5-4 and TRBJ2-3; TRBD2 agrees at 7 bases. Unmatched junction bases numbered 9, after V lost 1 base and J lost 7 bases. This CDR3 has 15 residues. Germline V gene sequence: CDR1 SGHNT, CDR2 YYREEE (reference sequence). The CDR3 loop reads CASSLRLAETNTQYF. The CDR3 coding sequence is TGTGCCAGCAGCTTGCGGCTAGCGGAGACCAATACGCAGTATTTT.

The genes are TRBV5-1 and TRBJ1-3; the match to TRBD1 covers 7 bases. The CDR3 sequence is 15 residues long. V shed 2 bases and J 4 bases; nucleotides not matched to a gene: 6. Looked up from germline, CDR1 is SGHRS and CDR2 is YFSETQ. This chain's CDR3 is CASSFGTDSGNTIYF. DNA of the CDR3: TGCGCCAGCAGCTTCGGGACAGATTCGGGAAACACCATATATTTT.

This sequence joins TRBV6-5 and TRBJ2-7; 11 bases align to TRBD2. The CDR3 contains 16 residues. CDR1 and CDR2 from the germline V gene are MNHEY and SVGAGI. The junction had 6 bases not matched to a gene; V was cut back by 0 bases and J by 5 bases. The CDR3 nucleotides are TGTGCCAGCAGTTACTCCATAGCGGGAGGGCCTAACGAGCAGTACTTC. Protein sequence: CASSYSIAGGPNEQYF.

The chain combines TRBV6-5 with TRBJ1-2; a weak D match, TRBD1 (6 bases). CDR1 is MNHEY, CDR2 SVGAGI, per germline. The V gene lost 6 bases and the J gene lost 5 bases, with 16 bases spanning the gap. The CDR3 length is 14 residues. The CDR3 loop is CASRKIGRGYGYTF. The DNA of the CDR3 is TGTGCCAGCAGGAAGATAGGGAGGGGGTATGGCTACACCTTC.

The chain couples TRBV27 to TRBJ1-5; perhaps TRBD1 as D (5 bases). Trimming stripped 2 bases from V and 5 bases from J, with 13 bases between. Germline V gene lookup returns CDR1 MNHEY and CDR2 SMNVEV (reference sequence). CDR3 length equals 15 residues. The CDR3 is CASSLRATTDQPQHF. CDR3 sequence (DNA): TGTGCCAGCAGTTTAAGGGCCACGACAGATCAGCCCCAGCATTTT.

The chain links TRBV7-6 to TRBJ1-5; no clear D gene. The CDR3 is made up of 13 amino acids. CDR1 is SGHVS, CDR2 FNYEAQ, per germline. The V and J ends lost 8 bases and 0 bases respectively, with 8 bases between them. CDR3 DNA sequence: TGTGCCAGCGGGGAGCATAGCAATCAGCCCCAGCATTTT. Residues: CASGEHSNQPQHF.

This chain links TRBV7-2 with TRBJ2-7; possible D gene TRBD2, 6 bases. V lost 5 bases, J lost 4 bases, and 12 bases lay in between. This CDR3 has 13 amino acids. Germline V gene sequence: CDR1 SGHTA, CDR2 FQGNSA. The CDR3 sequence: CASSDGSRYEQYF. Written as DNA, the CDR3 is TGTGCCAGCAGCGACGGGAGCAGGTACGAGCAGTACTTC.

CDR3 sequence: CASSASSTAVYNYGYTF. The CDR3 DNA reads TGTGCCAGCAGCGCCTCTAGCACAGCTGTATATAACTATGGCTACACCTTC. The rearrangement joins TRBV7-9 to TRBJ1-2; D is undetermined. Germline CDR1 is SEHNR and CDR2 is FQNEAQ (reference sequence). V lost 5 bases and J 1 base, leaving 20 bases between the germline ends. This CDR3 is 17 amino acids long.

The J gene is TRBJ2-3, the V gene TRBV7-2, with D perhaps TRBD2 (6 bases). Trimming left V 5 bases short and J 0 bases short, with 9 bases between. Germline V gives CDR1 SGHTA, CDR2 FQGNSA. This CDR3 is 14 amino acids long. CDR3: CASSHGTSTDTQYF. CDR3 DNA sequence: TGTGCCAGCAGCCACGGGACTAGCACAGATACGCAGTATTTT.

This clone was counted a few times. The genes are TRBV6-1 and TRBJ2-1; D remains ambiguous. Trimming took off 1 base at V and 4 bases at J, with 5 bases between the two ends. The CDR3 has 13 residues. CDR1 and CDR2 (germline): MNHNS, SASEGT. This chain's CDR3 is CASSEVSYNEQFF. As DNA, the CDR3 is TGTGCCAGCAGTGAAGTCAGTTACAATGAGCAGTTCTTC.

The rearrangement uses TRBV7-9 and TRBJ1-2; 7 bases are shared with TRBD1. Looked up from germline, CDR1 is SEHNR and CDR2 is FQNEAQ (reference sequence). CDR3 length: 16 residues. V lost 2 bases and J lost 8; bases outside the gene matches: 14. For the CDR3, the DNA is TGTGCCAGCAGCTTAACCCTAACAGGGGATTCGAGAGGCTACACCTTC. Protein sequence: CASSLTLTGDSRGYTF.

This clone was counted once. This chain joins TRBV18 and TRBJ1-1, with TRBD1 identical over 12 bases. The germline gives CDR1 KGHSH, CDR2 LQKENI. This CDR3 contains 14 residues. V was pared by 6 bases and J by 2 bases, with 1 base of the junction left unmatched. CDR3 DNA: TGTGCCAGCTCGGGACAGGGGGCAAACACTGAAGCTTTCTTT. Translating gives CASSGQGANTEAFF.

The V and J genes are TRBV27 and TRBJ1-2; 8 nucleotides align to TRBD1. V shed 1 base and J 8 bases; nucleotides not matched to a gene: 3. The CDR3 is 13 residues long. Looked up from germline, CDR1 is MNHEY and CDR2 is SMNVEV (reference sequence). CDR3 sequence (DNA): TGTGCCAGCAGTTTATTAGCAGGGGGCGGCTACACCTTC. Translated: CASSLLAGGGYTF.

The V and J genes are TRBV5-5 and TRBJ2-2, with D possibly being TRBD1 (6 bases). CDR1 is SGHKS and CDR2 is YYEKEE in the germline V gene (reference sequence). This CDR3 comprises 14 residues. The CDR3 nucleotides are TGTGCTTCCTACCCCGGACAGCTCACCGGGGAGCTGTTTTTT. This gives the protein CASYPGQLTGELFF.